Given below is one T cell receptor beta chain in context. These data originate in a study of blood T cell repertoires in COVID-19. Method: immunoSEQ multiplex PCR; TCRdb's copy keeps in-frame clones and lacks some. The repertoire holds 200,000 to 250,000 clones, with around 89% as singletons. This CDR3 region has 12 residues. Trimming shortened V by 5 bases and J by 5 bases, and 9 bases separated the two germline ends. The material sequenced was PBMCs or T cells enriched from blood (not recorded which). This TCR was recovered from a man aged 30 to 39 who had been exposed to COVID-19. The genes are TRBV12-3 or TRBV12-4 and TRBJ2-5; tentative D call: TRBD2 (5 bases). The CDR3 nucleotides are TGTGCCAGCAGTCCGGGGTTGGAGACCCAGTACTTC. Residues: CASSPGLETQYF.